Each of the 19 T cell receptor beta chains below was sequenced from the same sample in a study of spatial heterogeneity in lung cancer. TCRdb used MiXCR to reprocess the 5' RACE reads, holding one entry per CDR3 protein. The table lists some 87,000 distinct CDR3 sequences, approximately 8.2% of them singletons. Sample time point: sample taken at primary tumor resection. Unsorted whole RNA of tumor, nontumor lung or frozen PBMC was sequenced. The material was PBMCs, obtained at surgery. The receptors originated from a male donor with early-stage non-small cell lung cancer.

This clonotype was seen many times. The chain recombines TRBV5-1 with TRBJ1-1; D is unclear. The CDR3 is 14 amino acids. Germline CDR1 is SGHRS and CDR2 is YFSETQ. Trimming left V 0 bases short and J 1 base short, with 7 bases between. CDR3 sequence: CASSLGLTNTEAFF. The CDR3 DNA is TGCGCCAGCAGCTTGGGCCTAACGAACACTGAAGCTTTCTTT.

This rearrangement joins TRBV12-3 or TRBV12-4 to TRBJ1-5; D not resolved. The CDR3 length is 13 residues. Trimming took off 3 bases at V and 5 bases at J, with 8 bases between the two ends. CDR3 sequence (DNA): TGTGCCAGCAGTTTCAGTAGGGATCAGCCCCAGCATTTT. Encoded protein: CASSFSRDQPQHF.

This clonotype has only a few counts. One junction end does not reproduce the germline sequence, and a read error may be involved. V is TRBV2 and J is TRBJ2-2; 9 bases match TRBD1. The CDR3 runs to 16 residues. Germline loops: CDR1 SNHLY, CDR2 FYNNEI. This chain's CDR3 is CASSEGQGPNTGELFF. The CDR3, as DNA: TGTGCCAGCAGCGAAGGACAGGGGCCAAACACCGGGGAGCTGTTTTTT.

This clonotype appeared a few times. The rearrangement joins TRBV29-1 to TRBJ2-5; D may correspond to TRBD1 or TRBD2 (6 bases each). V was clipped by 3 bases and J by 1 base, with 9 bases between them. In germline, CDR1 is SQVTM, CDR2 ANQGSEA. This CDR3 is built from 13 residues. CDR3 sequence reads: CSVEGGLQETQYF. The CDR3 DNA is TGCAGCGTTGAGGGGGGCCTCCAAGAGACCCAGTACTTC.

The rearrangement links TRBV6-5 to TRBJ2-7; D not certain. CDR3 length: 16 amino acids. Germline V CDR1 and CDR2: MNHEY, SVGAGI. V was trimmed by 0 bases and J by 0 bases, leaving 12 bases between them. The chain's CDR3 is CASSYSRNSPSYEQYF. The CDR3 DNA reads as TGTGCCAGCAGTTACTCGCGGAATAGTCCCTCCTACGAGCAGTACTTC.

This clonotype has at least ten counts. CDR3 residues: CATSRSPAYNQPQHF. The CDR3 DNA is TGTGCCACCAGCAGATCCCCCGCTTACAATCAGCCCCAGCATTTT. The rearrangement uses TRBV15 and TRBJ1-5; no definite D call. Germline CDR1 is LNHNV and CDR2 is YYDKDF (reference sequence). Trimming cost V 2 bases and J 3 bases, with 11 bases left between them. The CDR3 runs to 15 residues.

There are many counts of this clonotype. J is TRBJ2-7 and V is TRBV5-1; weak D call: TRBD1 (5 bases). Germline lookup yields CDR1 SGHRS and CDR2 YFSETQ. Trimming shortened V by 5 bases and J by 1 base, and 13 bases separated the two germline ends. The CDR3 runs to 14 residues. The CDR3 DNA reads TGCGCCAGCAGTTATGATCAGGGTTCCTACGAGCAGTACTTC. It encodes CASSYDQGSYEQYF.

On this clonotype: A clone one base away is much larger, so this may be a read error. The chain has TRBV19 and TRBJ2-3; 13 nucleotides agree with TRBD2. Germline lookup yields CDR1 LNHDA and CDR2 SQIVND (reference sequence). Trimming took 10 bases from V and 7 from J; bases not matched to a gene: 11. This CDR3 is built from 15 residues. The CDR3 is CAIRGLAGVRNTQYF. In DNA, the CDR3 is TGTGCCATTAGAGGACTAGCGGGAGTGCGAAATACGCAGTATTTT.

The sample holds a few counts of this clonotype. This chain joins TRBV10-3 and TRBJ2-7; 12 nucleotides align to TRBD2. With V trimmed by 6 bases and J by 3 bases, 3 bases remained unmatched. Germline values: CDR1 ENHRY, CDR2 SYGVKD. This CDR3 spans 14 amino acids. This CDR3 reads CAISGLAGNYEQYF. CDR3 DNA: TGTGCCATCAGCGGACTAGCGGGAAACTACGAGCAGTACTTC.

In its sample, this clonotype was seen a few times. The gene calls are TRBV11-1 and TRBJ2-7, with 10 bases identical to TRBD2. The germline V gene has CDR1 SGHAT and CDR2 FQDESV (reference sequence). The CDR3 contains 16 residues. J was trimmed by 1 base and V by 4 bases; bases with no gene match: 7. The CDR3 sequence is CASSSMTSGLSYEQYF. In DNA form, the CDR3 reads TGTGCCAGCAGCTCCATGACTAGCGGGTTATCCTACGAGCAGTACTTC. Complete variable domain (other parts from reference TRBV11-1 and TRBJ2-7): EAEVAQSPRYKITEKSQAVAFWCDPISGHATLYWYRQILGQGPELLVQFQDESVVDDSQLPKDRFSAERLKGVDSTLKIQPAELGDSAMYLCASSSMTSGLSYEQYFGPGTRLTVT.

This clonotype was observed at least ten times. The chain combines TRBV6-6 with TRBJ2-5; 11 bases match TRBD2. The CDR3 sequence is 16 residues long. J gave up 7 bases and V 8 bases, and 15 bases lay outside the gene matches. CDR1 is MNHNY, CDR2 SVGAGI, per germline (reference sequence). The chain's CDR3 is CASLSGLAGGGGTQYF. The DNA of the CDR3 is TGTGCCAGCCTGTCCGGTCTAGCGGGGGGCGGAGGGACCCAGTACTTC.

This clonotype was counted ten times or more. The chain joins TRBV20-1 to TRBJ2-5; unclear D gene. Looked up from germline, CDR1 is DFQATT and CDR2 is SNEGSKA (reference sequence). V shed 0 bases and J shed 1 base, with 15 bases lying between them. This CDR3 has 16 amino acids. In nucleotides, the CDR3 is TGCAGTGCTAGAGATGTGGCTAGAGGTCTCCAAGAGACCCAGTACTTC. Protein sequence: CSARDVARGLQETQYF.

The table lists this clonotype with a few counts. V gene TRBV7-9 combines with J gene TRBJ1-2; D is unclear. Germline loops: CDR1 SEHNR, CDR2 FQNEAQ (reference sequence). V lost 1 base and J 5 bases, leaving 14 bases between the germline ends. This CDR3 has 15 amino acids. This CDR3 reads CASSLEYGTRYGYTF. The CDR3 DNA sequence: TGTGCCAGCAGCTTAGAGTACGGAACCCGTTATGGCTACACCTTC.

This clonotype was recorded a few times. This chain joins TRBV4-3 and TRBJ2-2; 8 bases fit TRBD2. Unmatched junction bases numbered 6, after V lost 1 base and J lost 2 bases. Per germline, CDR1 LGHNA and CDR2 YSLEER. The CDR3 has 17 residues. DNA for the CDR3: TGCGCCAGCAGCCAAGGAGCGGCGGGGGGTAACACCGGGGAGCTGTTTTTT. Protein product: CASSQGAAGGNTGELFF.

This clonotype occurred many times. V usage is TRBV12-5 and J usage is TRBJ1-6; unclear D gene. Trimming shortened V by 2 bases and J by 6 bases, and 2 bases separated the two germline ends. Germline V gene lookup returns CDR1 LGHNT and CDR2 FRNRAP. CDR3 length equals 12 residues. DNA of the CDR3: TGTGCTAGTGGTTTGAGTAATTCACCCCTCCACTTT. Its protein product is CASGLSNSPLHF.

This clonotype appeared many times. The rearrangement joins TRBV25-1 to TRBJ2-2, with 9 bases aligning to TRBD1. V lost 4 bases, J lost 6 bases, and 3 bases stayed unmatched. This CDR3 contains 14 residues. From germline, CDR1 is MGHDK and CDR2 SYGVNS. The CDR3 reads CASSGQGDAGELFF. CDR3 coding DNA: TGTGCCAGCAGTGGACAGGGGGACGCCGGGGAGCTGTTTTTT.

The V call is TRBV27, the J call TRBJ2-7, with 10 bases lining up with TRBD2. The CDR3 consists of 16 residues. Germline V gene sequence: CDR1 MNHEY, CDR2 SMNVEV (reference sequence). Trimming cost V 5 bases and J 5 bases; bases outside gene matches: 12. Written as DNA, the CDR3 is TGTGCCAGCAGTCCCACCCCGGGACTAGCGCCCCACGAGCAGTACTTC. Translation gives CASSPTPGLAPHEQYF.

The chain employs TRBV5-1 and TRBJ1-5, with D uncertain. Trimming cost V 2 bases and J 0 bases, with 6 bases left between them. The CDR3 extends over 14 amino acids. The V gene's germline CDR1 is SGHRS and CDR2 YFSETQ. CDR3 sequence (DNA): TGCGCCAGCAGCTTTGATGGTAGCAATCAGCCCCAGCATTTT. Translated, it gives CASSFDGSNQPQHF.

About this clonotype itself: A much more abundant neighbour one base away suggests this may be a read error. The rearrangement joins TRBV9 to TRBJ2-2; tentative D call: TRBD2 (5 bases). In germline, CDR1 is SGDLS, CDR2 YYNGEE. The CDR3 runs to 17 residues. The CDR3 spells CASSVARSYISTGEPFF. The CDR3 DNA reads TGTGCCAGCAGCGTAGCTCGGAGTTACATTAGCACCGGGGAGCCGTTTTTT.